This TCR beta chain was profiled in a study of shared clonotypes between healthy human individuals. From germline, CDR1 is KGHSH and CDR2 LQKENI. V lost 3 bases to trimming and J lost 1 base, with 6 bases between them. This CDR3 has 13 residues. Participating donors were healthy, HIV-negative adults free of recent acute infections or vaccinations. As concerns this clone: This sample also contains other DNA sequences that code for the same CDR3.

The method was immunoSEQ multiplex PCR; TCRdb's version includes in-frame clones alone and lacks a portion of them. The repertoire holds 2 million to 2.5 million clones, with about 94% as singletons. The rearrangement joins TRBV18 to TRBJ1-1; TRBD1 might be the D (6 bases). This TCR was recovered from a young man in good health. Sequenced sample: naive CD4+ T cells sorted from blood. Subset given: CD45RA+ positively selected. The CDR3 region has the DNA TGTGCCAGCTCACCGGGGGCGAACACTGAAGCTTTCTTT. Translating gives CASSPGANTEAFF. The whole variable domain, filled in from reference TRBV18 and TRBJ1-1, reads NAGVMQNPRHLVRRRGQEARLRCSPMKGHSHVYWYRQLPEEGLKFMVYLQKENIIDESGMPKERFSAEFPKEGPSILRIQQVVRGDSAAYFCASSPGANTEAFFGQGTRLTVV.